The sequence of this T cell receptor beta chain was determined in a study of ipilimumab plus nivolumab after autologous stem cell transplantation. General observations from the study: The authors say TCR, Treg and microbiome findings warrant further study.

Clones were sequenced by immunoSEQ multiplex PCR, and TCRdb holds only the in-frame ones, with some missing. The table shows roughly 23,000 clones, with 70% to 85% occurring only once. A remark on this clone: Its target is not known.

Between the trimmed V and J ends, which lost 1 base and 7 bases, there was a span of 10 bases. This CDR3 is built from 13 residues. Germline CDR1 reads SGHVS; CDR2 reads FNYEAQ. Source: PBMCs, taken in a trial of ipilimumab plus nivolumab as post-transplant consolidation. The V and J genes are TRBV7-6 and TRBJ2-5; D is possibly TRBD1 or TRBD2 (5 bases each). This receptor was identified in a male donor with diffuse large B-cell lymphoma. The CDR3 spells CASSLGTGGTQYF. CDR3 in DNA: TGTGCCAGCAGCTTAGGAACAGGAGGGACCCAGTACTTC.